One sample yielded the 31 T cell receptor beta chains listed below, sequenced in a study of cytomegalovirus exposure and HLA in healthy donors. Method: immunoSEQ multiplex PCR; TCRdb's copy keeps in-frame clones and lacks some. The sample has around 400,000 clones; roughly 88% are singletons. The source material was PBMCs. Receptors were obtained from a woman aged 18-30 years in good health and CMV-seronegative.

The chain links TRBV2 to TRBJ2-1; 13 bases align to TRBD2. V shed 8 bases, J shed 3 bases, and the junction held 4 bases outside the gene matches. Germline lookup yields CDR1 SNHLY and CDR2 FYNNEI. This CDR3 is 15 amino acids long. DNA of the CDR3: TGTGCCAGCCAAAGACTAGCGGGAGGCTACAATGAGCAGTTCTTC. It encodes CASQRLAGGYNEQFF.

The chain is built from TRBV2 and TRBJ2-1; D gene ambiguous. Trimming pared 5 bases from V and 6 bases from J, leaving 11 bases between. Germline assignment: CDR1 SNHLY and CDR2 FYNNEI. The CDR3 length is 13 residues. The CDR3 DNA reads TGTGCCAGCAGTTGGGCCCGTTCCAATGAGCAGTTCTTC. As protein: CASSWARSNEQFF.

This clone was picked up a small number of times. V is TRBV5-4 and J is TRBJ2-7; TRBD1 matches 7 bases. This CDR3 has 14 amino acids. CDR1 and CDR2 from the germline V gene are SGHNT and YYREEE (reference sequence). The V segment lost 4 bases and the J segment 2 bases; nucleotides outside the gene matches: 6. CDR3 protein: CASSGDTGAYEQYF. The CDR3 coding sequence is TGTGCCAGCAGCGGGGATACAGGGGCCTACGAGCAGTACTTC.

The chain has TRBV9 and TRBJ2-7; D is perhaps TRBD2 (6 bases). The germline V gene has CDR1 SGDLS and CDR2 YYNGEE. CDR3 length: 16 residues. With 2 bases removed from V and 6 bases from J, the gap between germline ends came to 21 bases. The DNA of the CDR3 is TGTGCCAGCAGCGTGGAGGGTTTCCCCCCATCTCGCGAGCAGTACTTC. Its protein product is CASSVEGFPPSREQYF. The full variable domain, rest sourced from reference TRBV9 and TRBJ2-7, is DSGVTQTPKHLITATGQRVTLRCSPRSGDLSVYWYQQSLDQGLQFLIQYYNGEERAKGNILERFSAQQFPDLHSELNLSSLELGDSALYFCASSVEGFPPSREQYFGPGTRLTVT.

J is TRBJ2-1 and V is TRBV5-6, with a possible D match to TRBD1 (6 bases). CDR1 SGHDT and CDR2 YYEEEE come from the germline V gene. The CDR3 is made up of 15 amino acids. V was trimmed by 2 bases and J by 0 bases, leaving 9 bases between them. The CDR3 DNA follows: TGTGCCAGCAGCTTCCTCAGGGGCTCCTACAATGAGCAGTTCTTC. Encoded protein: CASSFLRGSYNEQFF.

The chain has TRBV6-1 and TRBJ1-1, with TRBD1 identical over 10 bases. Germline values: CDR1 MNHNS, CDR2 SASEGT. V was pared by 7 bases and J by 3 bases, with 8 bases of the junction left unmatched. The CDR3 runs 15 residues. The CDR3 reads CASKKGQGLDTEAFF. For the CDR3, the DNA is TGTGCCAGCAAGAAGGGACAGGGGCTCGACACTGAAGCTTTCTTT.

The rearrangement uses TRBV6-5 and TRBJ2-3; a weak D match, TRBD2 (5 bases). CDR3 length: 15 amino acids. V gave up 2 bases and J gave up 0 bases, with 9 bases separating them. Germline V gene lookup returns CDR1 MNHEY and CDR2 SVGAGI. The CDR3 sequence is CASSYPERSTDTQYF. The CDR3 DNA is TGTGCCAGCAGTTACCCTGAGCGGAGCACAGATACGCAGTATTTT.

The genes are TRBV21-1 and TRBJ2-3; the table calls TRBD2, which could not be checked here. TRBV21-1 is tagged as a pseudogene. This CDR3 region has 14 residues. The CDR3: CASSKAAVTDTQYF. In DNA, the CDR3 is TGTGCCAGCAGCAAAGCGGCGGTCACAGATACGCAGTATTTT.

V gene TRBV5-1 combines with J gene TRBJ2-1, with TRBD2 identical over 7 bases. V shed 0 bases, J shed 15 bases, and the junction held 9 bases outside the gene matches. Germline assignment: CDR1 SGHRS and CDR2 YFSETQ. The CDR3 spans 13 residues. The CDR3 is CASSLASGPFTFF. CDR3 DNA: TGCGCCAGCAGCTTGGCTAGCGGCCCCTTTACGTTCTTC. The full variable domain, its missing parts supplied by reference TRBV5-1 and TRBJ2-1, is KAGVTQTPRYLIKTRGQQVTLSCSPISGHRSVSWYQQTPGQGLQFLFEYFSETQRNKGNFPGRFSGRQFSNSRSEMNVSTLELGDSALYLCASSLASGPFTFFGPGTRLTVL.

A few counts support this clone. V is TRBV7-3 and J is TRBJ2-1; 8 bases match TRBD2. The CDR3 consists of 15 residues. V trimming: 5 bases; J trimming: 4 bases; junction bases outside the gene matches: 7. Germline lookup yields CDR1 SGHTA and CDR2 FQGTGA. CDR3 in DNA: TGTGCCAGCAGCGTTATGAGCGGGAGTTACAATGAGCAGTTCTTC. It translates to CASSVMSGSYNEQFF. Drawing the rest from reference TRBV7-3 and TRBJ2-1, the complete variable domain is GAGVSQTPSNKVTEKGKYVELRCDPISGHTALYWYRQSLGQGPEFLIYFQGTGAADDSGLPNDRFFAVRPEGSVSTLKIQRTERGDSAVYLCASSVMSGSYNEQFFGPGTRLTVL.

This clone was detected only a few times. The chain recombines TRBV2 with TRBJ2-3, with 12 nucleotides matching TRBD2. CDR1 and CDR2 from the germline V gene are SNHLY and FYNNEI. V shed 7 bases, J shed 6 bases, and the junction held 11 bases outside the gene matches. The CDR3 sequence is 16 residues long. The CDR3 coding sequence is TGTGCCAGCACCCGCGGGACTAGCGGGCAGGGGGATACGCAGTATTTT. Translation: CASTRGTSGQGDTQYF.

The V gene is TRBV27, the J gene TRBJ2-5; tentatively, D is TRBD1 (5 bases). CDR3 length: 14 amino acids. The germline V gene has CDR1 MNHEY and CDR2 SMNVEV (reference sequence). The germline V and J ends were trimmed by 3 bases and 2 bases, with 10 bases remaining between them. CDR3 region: CASSFTAGQETQYF. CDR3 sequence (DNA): TGTGCCAGCAGTTTTACGGCAGGGCAAGAGACCCAGTACTTC.

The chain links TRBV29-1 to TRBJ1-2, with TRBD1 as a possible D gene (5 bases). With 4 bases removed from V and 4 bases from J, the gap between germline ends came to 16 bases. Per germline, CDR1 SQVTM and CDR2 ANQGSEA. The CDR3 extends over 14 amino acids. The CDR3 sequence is CSVVVGGTGYGYTF. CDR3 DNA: TGCAGCGTTGTAGTGGGGGGGACGGGCTATGGCTACACCTTC.

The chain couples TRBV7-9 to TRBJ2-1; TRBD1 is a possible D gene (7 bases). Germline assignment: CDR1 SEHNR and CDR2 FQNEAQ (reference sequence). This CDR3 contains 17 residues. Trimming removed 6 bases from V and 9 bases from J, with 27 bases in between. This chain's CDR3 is CASRPNIGQEGRAEQFF. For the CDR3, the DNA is TGTGCCAGCAGACCTAACATAGGACAGGAGGGGCGGGCTGAGCAGTTCTTC.

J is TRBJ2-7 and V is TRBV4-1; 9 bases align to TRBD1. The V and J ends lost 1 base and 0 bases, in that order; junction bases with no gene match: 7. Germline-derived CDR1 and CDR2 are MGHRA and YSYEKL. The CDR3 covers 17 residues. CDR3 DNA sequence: TGCGCCAGCAGCCAAGGCCCGGACAGGGGCTTCTCCTACGAGCAGTACTTC. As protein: CASSQGPDRGFSYEQYF.

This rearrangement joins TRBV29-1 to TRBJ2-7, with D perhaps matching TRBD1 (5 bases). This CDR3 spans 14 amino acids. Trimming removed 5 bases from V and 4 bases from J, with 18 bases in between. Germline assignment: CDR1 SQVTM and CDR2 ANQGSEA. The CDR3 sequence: CSVQTSRGTYEQYF. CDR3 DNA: TGCAGCGTTCAAACTTCTAGGGGAACTTACGAGCAGTACTTC.

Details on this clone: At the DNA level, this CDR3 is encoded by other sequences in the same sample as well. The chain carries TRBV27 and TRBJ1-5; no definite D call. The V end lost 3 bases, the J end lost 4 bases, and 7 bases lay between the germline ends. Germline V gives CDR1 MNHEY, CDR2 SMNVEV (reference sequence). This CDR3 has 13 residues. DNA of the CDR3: TGTGCCAGCAGTTTCTCCTCGAATCAGCCCCAGCATTTT. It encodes CASSFSSNQPQHF.

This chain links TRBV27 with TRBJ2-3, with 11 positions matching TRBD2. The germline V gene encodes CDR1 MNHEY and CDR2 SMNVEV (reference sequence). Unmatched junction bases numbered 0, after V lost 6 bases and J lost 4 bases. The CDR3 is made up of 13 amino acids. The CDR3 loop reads CASRLAGADTQYF. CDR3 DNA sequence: TGTGCCAGCAGACTAGCGGGAGCAGATACGCAGTATTTT.

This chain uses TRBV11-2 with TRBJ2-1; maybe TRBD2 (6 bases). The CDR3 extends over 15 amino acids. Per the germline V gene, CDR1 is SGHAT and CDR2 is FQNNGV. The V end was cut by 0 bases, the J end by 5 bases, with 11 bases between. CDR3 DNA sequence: TGTGCCAGCAGCTTAGATCCGGGAGCTAACAATGAGCAGTTCTTC. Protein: CASSLDPGANNEQFF.

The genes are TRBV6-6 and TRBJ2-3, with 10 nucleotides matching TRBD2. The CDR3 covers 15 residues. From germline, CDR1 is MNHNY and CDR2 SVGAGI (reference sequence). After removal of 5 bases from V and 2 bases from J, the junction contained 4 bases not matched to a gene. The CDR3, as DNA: TGTGCCAGCAGTGGACTAGCGGATCTCACAGATACGCAGTATTTT. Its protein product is CASSGLADLTDTQYF.

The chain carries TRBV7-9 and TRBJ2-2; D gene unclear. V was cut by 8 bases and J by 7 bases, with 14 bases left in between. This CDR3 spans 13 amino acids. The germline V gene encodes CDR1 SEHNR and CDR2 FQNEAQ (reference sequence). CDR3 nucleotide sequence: TGTGCCAGCGGTGCTCCCCCGGGCGGGGAGCTGTTTTTT. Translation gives CASGAPPGGELFF.

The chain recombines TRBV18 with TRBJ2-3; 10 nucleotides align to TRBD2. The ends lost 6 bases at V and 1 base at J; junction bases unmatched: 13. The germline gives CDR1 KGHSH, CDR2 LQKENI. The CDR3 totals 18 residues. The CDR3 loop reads CASSRTSGVKGGTDTQYF. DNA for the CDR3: TGTGCCAGCTCGCGGACTAGCGGCGTTAAGGGCGGCACAGATACGCAGTATTTT.

The DNA of the CDR3 is TGTGCCAGCAGCTTGAGTGCCAGGGGTTCTGGAAACACCATATATTTT. Amino acid sequence: CASSLSARGSGNTIYF. The rearrangement uses TRBV5-6 and TRBJ1-3, with TRBD1 as a possible D gene (6 bases). This CDR3 has 16 residues. Germline V lookup: CDR1 SGHDT, CDR2 YYEEEE. V dropped 1 base and J dropped 1 base, with 12 bases sitting between them.

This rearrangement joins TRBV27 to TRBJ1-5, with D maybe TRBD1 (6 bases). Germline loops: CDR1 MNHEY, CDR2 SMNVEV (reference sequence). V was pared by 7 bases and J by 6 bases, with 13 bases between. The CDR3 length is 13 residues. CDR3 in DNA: TGTGCCAGCAAGAGGGGGAGGGGTCAGCCCCAGCATTTT. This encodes CASKRGRGQPQHF.

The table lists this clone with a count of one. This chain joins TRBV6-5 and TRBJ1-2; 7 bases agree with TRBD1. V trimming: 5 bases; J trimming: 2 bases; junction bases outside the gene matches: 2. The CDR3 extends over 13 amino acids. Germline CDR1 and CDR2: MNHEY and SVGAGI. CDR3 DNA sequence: TGTGCCAGCAGTAACAGGGGAAACTATGGCTACACCTTC. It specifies CASSNRGNYGYTF.

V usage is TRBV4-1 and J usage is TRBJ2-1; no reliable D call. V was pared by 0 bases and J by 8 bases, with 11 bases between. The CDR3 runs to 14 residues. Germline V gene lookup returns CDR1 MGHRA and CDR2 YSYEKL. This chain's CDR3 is CASSQDAPHDEQFF. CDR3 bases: TGCGCCAGCAGCCAAGATGCGCCCCACGATGAGCAGTTCTTC.

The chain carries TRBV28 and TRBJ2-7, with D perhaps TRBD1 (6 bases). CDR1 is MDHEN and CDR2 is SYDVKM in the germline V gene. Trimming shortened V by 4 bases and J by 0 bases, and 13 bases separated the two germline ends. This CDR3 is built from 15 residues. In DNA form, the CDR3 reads TGTGCCAGCAGTTATTACCGGGACACCTCCTACGAGCAGTACTTC. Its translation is CASSYYRDTSYEQYF.

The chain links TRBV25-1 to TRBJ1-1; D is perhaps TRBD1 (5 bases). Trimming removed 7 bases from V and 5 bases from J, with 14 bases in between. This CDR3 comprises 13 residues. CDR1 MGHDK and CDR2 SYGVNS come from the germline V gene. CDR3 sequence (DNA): TGTGCCAGCACCAACGGGGGTGAAACTGAAGCTTTCTTT. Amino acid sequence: CASTNGGETEAFF.

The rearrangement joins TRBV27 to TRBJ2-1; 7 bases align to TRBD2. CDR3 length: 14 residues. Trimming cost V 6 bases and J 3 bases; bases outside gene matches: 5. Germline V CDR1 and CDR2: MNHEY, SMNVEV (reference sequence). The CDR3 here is CASSWGGVYNEQFF. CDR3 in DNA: TGTGCCAGCAGCTGGGGGGGGGTCTACAATGAGCAGTTCTTC.

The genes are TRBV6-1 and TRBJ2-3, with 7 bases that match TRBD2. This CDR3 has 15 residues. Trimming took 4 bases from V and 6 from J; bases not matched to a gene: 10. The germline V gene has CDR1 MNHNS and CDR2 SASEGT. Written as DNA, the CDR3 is TGTGCCAGCAGTGGGAAGGGCGGGAGAGCGGATACGCAGTATTTT. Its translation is CASSGKGGRADTQYF.

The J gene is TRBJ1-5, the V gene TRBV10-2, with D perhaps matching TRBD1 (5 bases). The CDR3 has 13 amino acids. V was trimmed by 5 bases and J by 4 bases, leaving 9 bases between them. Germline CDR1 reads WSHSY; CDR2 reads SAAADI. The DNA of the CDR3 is TGCGCCAGCAGTAGAGACAGAAATCAGCCCCAGCATTTT. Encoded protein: CASSRDRNQPQHF.